The clone carrying this T cell receptor beta chain was seen at least ten times. These data are taken from a study of regulatory T cells in long-lasting Graves disease. Time point specified: newly diagnosed GD, antithyroid drugs for less than 3 months. The TCR library was made from RNA that had been extracted from PBMCs in TRIzol. Through Arm-PCR of CDR3 regions and iRepertoire HTBI primers, TCR beta libraries were built. TCRdb analysed the multiplex PCR reads with MiXCR anew, one entry per CDR3 protein. Of about 560,000 distinct CDR3 sequences listed, about 15% were seen once; the top ten hold around 12%. The CDR3 totals 13 residues. Looked up from germline, CDR1 is KGHSY and CDR2 is FQNENV. V was trimmed by 0 bases and J by 5 bases, leaving 7 bases between them. These records were also assigned to another study, of T cells in Graves' hyperthyroidism and ophthalmopathy.

Here the sequenced sample was peripheral blood mononuclear cells (PBMCs), taken at new diagnosis, from a patient treated with antithyroid drugs. The chain combines TRBV16 with TRBJ1-1; D not certain. The clonotype was recovered from a man in his late teens or twenties with Graves disease. The chain's CDR3 is CASSQSVGTEAFF. CDR3 coding DNA: TGTGCCAGCAGCCAATCGGTGGGAACTGAAGCTTTCTTT.